Listed below are T cell receptor beta chains from one sample, sequenced in a study of blood T cell repertoires in COVID-19. Measured with immunoSEQ multiplex PCR; TCRdb has only the in-frame clones, and not every one. Of under 65,000 clones listed, about nine tenths were seen once; the top ten hold about 9.7%. The specimen sequenced was peripheral blood. Source of these receptors: a woman older than 75 with active COVID-19. The CDR3 runs from the conserved cysteine through the conserved F or W. D genes are given only for firm matches. Clone size is stated in some rows and not others, as once, few, many or a class when expanded.

-,TRBJ2-1,TRBV4-1,-,CASSQSERSGRYNEQFF,TGCGCCAGCAGCCAAAGTGAAAGGAGCGGGCGTTACAATGAGCAGTTCTTC
-,TRBJ1-5,TRBV19,-,CASSTTRGRDQPQHF,TGTGCCAGTAGTACGACCCGGGGGAGGGATCAGCCCCAGCATTTT
-,TRBJ2-2,TRBV28,-,CASTTASVNTGELFF,TGTGCCAGCACTACGGCTAGCGTTAACACCGGGGAGCTGTTTTTT
-,TRBJ1-6,TRBV19,-,CASSYGGFRVSSPLHF,TGTGCCAGTTCTTACGGGGGTTTCAGGGTGAGTTCACCCCTCCACTTT
TRBD1,TRBJ2-3,TRBV24-1,-,CATSGTGYPDTQYF,TGTGCCACCAGTGGGACAGGTTACCCCGATACGCAGTATTTT
-,TRBJ2-5,TRBV4-1,-,CASSQVRSTEGGVKETQYF,TGCGCCAGCAGCCAAGTGAGGTCAACTGAGGGCGGGGTAAAAGAGACCCAGTACTTC
-,TRBJ1-1,TRBV29-1,-,CSVAQTGNTEAFF,TGCAGCGTTGCTCAGACAGGGAACACTGAAGCTTTCTTT
TRBD1,TRBJ1-6,TRBV30,-,CASGQEDSPLHF,TGTGCCTCGGGACAGGAGGATTCACCCCTCCACTTT
TRBD1,TRBJ1-2,TRBV27,-,CASRHGTADGYTF,TGTGCCAGCAGACACGGGACAGCTGATGGCTACACCTTC
-,TRBJ1-1,TRBV14,-,CASSHVRYTEAFF,TGTGCCAGCAGCCACGTTCGGTACACTGAAGCTTTCTTT
TRBD1,TRBJ2-7,TRBV3-1/TRBV3-2,-,CASSQAGSGTGVRKQYF,TGTGCCAGCAGCCAGGCGGGTTCCGGGACAGGGGTTCGCAAGCAGTACTTC
TRBD1,TRBJ1-4,TRBV18,-,CASSPGTGAPNEKLFF,TGTGCCAGCTCACCAGGGACAGGGGCGCCAAATGAAAAACTGTTTTTT
TRBD1,TRBJ2-3,TRBV7-9,-,CASSSTGSTDTQYF,TGTGCCAGCAGCTCGACAGGGTCCACAGATACGCAGTATTTT
TRBD1,TRBJ2-3,TRBV5-5,-,CASSFSGTGYTDTQYF,TGTGCCAGCAGCTTTTCCGGGACAGGGTACACAGATACGCAGTATTTT
-,TRBJ1-1,TRBV30,-,CAWSATGTEAFF,TGTGCCTGGAGTGCCACGGGTACTGAAGCTTTCTTT
-,TRBJ1-4,TRBV3-1/TRBV3-2,-,CASSQGPPRIEKLFF,TGTGCCAGCAGCCAGGGCCCGCCCCGAATTGAAAAACTGTTTTTT
-,TRBJ1-3,TRBV12-5,-,CASVILSSGNTIYF,TGTGCTAGTGTCATTTTGAGCTCTGGAAACACCATATATTTT
TRBD2,TRBJ2-1,TRBV7-8,-,CASRDARGTRNEQFF,TGTGCCAGCAGGGACGCGCGGGGGACGAGGAATGAGCAGTTCTTC
TRBD1,TRBJ2-2,TRBV29-1,-,CSVGGQGRSGQLFF,TGCAGCGTTGGGGGACAGGGACGATCGGGACAATTGTTTTTT
TRBD1,TRBJ1-1,TRBV10-2,-,CASSEPTGGRTEAFF,TGCGCCAGCAGTGAGCCGACAGGGGGCCGCACTGAAGCTTTCTTT
TRBD2,TRBJ2-2,TRBV6-5,once,CASSYWEGGPGELFF,TGTGCCAGCAGTTATTGGGAGGGCGGGCCCGGGGAGCTGTTTTTT
TRBD1,TRBJ1-4,TRBV5-1,-,CASSLAQGDEKLFF,TGCGCCAGCAGCTTGGCCCAGGGGGATGAAAAACTGTTTTTT
-,TRBJ2-1,TRBV7-2,-,CASSLGGGPSYNEQFF,TGTGCCAGCAGCTTAGGGGGGGGGCCTTCGTACAATGAGCAGTTCTTC
-,TRBJ1-3,TRBV7-9,-,CASSLTGGGNTIYF,TGTGCCAGCAGCTTAACGGGGGGCGGAAACACCATATATTTT
TRBD1,TRBJ1-2,TRBV6-5,-,CASSYRTGYGYTF,TGTGCCAGCAGTTACCGGACAGGCTATGGCTACACCTTC
-,TRBJ2-1,TRBV14,-,CASSQLGRTYNEQFF,TGTGCCAGCAGCCAACTCGGGAGAACCTACAATGAGCAGTTCTTC
-,TRBJ2-4,TRBV21-1,-,CASLSSGAKNIQYF,TGTGCCAGCTTATCTAGCGGTGCCAAAAACATTCAGTACTTC
-,TRBJ2-7,TRBV2,-,CASSDRAYEQYF,TGTGCCAGCAGTGACAGGGCCTACGAGCAGTACTTC
TRBD1,TRBJ1-2,TRBV4-1,few,CASRETGAANYGYTF,TGCGCCAGCAGGGAAACAGGGGCCGCTAACTATGGCTACACCTTC
-,TRBJ2-2,TRBV11-2,-,CASSSRGQVTGELFF,TGTGCCAGCAGCTCAAGGGGTCAGGTTACCGGGGAGCTGTTTTTT
-,TRBJ2-2,TRBV24-1,-,CAVTGYNTGELFF,TGTGCCGTAACAGGATATAACACCGGGGAGCTGTTTTTT
-,TRBJ2-3,TRBV6-1,-,CASSESCLGAGTDTQYF,TGTGCCAGCAGTGAATCTTGCTTGGGGGCGGGCACAGATACGCAGTATTTT
-,TRBJ2-1,TRBV27,-,CASSGSQTNYNEQFF,TGTGCCAGCAGTGGCTCCCAGACTAATTACAATGAGCAGTTCTTC
TRBD1,TRBJ2-4,TRBV28,-,CASSLRTGRTGIQYF,TGTGCCAGCAGTTTACGGACAGGGCGGACTGGAATTCAGTACTTC
-,TRBJ2-1,TRBV4-1,once,CASSHPGTYNEQFF,TGCGCCAGCAGCCACCCGGGGACCTACAATGAGCAGTTCTTC
TRBD1,TRBJ2-5,TRBV10-3,-,CAISQDRGQETQYF,TGTGCCATCAGCCAGGACAGGGGACAAGAGACCCAGTACTTC
-,TRBJ1-6,TRBV2,-,CASREWHGGPPLHF,TGTGCCAGCAGGGAGTGGCATGGAGGGCCACCCCTCCACTTT
TRBD2,TRBJ2-7,TRBV5-1,-,CASSFPPSGLLYEQYF,TGCGCCAGCAGCTTCCCCCCTAGCGGACTTCTCTACGAGCAGTACTTC
TRBD1,TRBJ1-2,TRBV7-9,-,CASSLGGQAFYTF,TGTGCCAGCAGCCTGGGGGGACAGGCCTTCTACACCTTC
-,TRBJ1-1,TRBV12-1,-,CASSFWETGSRRMNTEAFF,TGTGCCAGCAGCTTTTGGGAAACAGGATCCCGGCGGATGAACACTGAAGCTTTCTTT
TRBD1,TRBJ2-1,TRBV10-3,-,CAISEVDREAEQFF,TGTGCCATCAGTGAGGTGGACAGGGAGGCTGAGCAGTTCTTC
-,TRBJ1-5,TRBV11-2,few,CASSLGRSNQPQHF,TGTGCCAGCAGCTTAGGCAGATCCAATCAGCCCCAGCATTTT
TRBD1,TRBJ1-1,TRBV7-2,-,CASSSLQGARTEAFF,TGTGCCAGCAGCTCTTTACAGGGGGCGAGGACTGAAGCTTTCTTT
TRBD2,TRBJ2-2,TRBV5-4,-,CASSWTSGGGGELFF,TGTGCCAGCAGCTGGACTAGCGGGGGCGGCGGGGAGCTGTTTTTT
-,TRBJ2-7,TRBV5-1,-,CASSLSDSTYEQYF,TGCGCCAGCAGCTTGTCCGACAGTACCTACGAGCAGTACTTC
TRBD1,TRBJ1-2,TRBV6-5,-,CASSRRDSLYGYTF,TGTGCCAGCAGTCGCCGGGACAGTCTCTATGGCTACACCTTC